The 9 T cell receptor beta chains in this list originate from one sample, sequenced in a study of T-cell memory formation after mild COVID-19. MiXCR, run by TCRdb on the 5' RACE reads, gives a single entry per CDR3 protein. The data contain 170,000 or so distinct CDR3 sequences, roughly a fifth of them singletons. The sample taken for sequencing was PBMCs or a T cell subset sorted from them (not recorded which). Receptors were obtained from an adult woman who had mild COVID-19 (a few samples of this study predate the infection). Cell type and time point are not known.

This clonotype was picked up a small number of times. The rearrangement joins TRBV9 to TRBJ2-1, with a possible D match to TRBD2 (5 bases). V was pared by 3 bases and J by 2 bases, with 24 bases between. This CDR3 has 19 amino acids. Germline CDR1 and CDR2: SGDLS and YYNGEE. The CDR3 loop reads CASSGKLEVSHTTYNEQFF. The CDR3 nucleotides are TGTGCCAGCAGCGGAAAATTGGAGGTATCACATACTACCTACAATGAGCAGTTCTTC.

In DNA, the CDR3 is TGTGCCAGCAGCGTAGGAGCGGGAGTATTACAGGAGACCCAGTACTTC. Translation gives CASSVGAGVLQETQYF. This chain connects TRBV9 to TRBJ2-5, with 8 bases matching TRBD2. Per germline, CDR1 SGDLS and CDR2 YYNGEE. This CDR3 is 16 amino acids long. J lost 5 bases, V lost 0 bases, and 9 bases had no gene match.

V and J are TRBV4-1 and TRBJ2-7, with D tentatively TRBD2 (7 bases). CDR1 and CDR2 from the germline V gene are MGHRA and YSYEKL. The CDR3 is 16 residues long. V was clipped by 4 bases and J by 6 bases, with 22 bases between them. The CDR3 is CASSLPRGGQLSEQYF. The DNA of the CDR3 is TGCGCCAGCAGCCTCCCCCGCGGGGGCCAGTTGAGCGAGCAGTACTTC.

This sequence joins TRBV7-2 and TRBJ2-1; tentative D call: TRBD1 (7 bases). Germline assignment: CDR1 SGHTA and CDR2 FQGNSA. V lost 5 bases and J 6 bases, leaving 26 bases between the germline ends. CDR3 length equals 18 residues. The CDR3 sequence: CASSPVGGQSYPGNEQFF. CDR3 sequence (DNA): TGTGCCAGCAGCCCCGTGGGGGGACAGAGCTACCCTGGCAATGAGCAGTTCTTC.

DNA for the CDR3: TGTGCCAGCAGCTTCGGGACTAGCGGGAGAACAGATACGCAGTATTTT. Translating it yields CASSFGTSGRTDTQYF. The gene calls are TRBV9 and TRBJ2-3; 14 nucleotides agree with TRBD2. Germline trimming cut 4 bases from V and 3 bases from J; bases unmatched to any gene: 4. The CDR3 sequence is 16 residues long. Germline V gives CDR1 SGDLS, CDR2 YYNGEE.

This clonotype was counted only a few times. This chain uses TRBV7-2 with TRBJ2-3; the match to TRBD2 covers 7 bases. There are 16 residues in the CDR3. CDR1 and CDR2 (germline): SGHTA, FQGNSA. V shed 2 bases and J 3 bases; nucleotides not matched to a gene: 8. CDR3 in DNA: TGTGCCAGCAGCTTAAGCGGGGCTCTTACAACAGATACGCAGTATTTT. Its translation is CASSLSGALTTDTQYF.

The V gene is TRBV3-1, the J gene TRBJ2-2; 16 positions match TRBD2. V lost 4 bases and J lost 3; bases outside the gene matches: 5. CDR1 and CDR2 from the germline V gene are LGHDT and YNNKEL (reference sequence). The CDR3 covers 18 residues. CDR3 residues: CASSPGLAGGLYTGELFF. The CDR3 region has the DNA TGTGCCAGCAGCCCGGGACTAGCGGGGGGGCTGTACACCGGGGAGCTGTTTTTT.

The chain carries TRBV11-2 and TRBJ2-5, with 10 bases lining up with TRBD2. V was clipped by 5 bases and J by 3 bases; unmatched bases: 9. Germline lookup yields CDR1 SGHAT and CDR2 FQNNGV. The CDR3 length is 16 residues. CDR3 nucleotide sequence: TGTGCCAGCAGCCATATTTGGCTAGCGGGGGAAGAGACCCAGTACTTC. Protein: CASSHIWLAGEETQYF.

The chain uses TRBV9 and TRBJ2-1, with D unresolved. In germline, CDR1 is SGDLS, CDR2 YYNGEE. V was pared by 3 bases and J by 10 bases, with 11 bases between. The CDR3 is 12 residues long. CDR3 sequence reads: CASSGMTSEQFF. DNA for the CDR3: TGTGCCAGCAGCGGGATGACTTCCGAGCAGTTCTTC.